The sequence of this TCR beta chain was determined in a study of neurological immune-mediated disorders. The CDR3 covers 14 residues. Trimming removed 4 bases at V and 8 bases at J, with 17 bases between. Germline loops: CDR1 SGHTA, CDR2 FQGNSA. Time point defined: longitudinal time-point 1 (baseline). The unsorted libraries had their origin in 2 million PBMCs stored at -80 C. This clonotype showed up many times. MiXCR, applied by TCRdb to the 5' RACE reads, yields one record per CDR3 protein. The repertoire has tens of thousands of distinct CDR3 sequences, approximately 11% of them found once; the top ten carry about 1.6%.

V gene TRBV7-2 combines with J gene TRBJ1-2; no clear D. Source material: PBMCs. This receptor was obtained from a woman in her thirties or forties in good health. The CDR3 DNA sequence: TGTGCCAGCAGCTCCTATCCCCCTCGTGAAGGCTACACCTTC. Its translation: CASSSYPPREGYTF. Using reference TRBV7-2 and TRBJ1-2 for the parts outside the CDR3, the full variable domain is GAGVSQSPSNKVTEKGKDVELRCDPISGHTALYWYRQSLGQGLEFLIYFQGNSAPDKSGLPSDRFSAERTGGSVSTLTIQRTQQEDSAVYLCASSSYPPREGYTFGSGTRLTVV.